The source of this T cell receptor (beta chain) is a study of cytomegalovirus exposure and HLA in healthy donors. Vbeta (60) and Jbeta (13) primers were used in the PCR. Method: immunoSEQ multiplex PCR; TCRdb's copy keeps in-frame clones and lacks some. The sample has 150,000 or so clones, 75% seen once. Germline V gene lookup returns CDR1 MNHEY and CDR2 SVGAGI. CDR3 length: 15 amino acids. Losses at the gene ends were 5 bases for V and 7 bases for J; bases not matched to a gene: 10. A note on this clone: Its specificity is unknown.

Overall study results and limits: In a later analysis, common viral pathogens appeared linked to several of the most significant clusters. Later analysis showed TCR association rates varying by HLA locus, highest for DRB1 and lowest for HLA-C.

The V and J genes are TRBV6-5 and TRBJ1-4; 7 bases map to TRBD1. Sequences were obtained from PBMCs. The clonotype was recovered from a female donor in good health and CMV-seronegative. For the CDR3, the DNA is TGTGCCAGCAGTACATCACACAGGGGAGGTGAAAAACTGTTTTTT. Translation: CASSTSHRGGEKLFF.